What follows are 20 T cell receptor beta chains derived from one specimen sequenced in a study of cytomegalovirus exposure and HLA in healthy donors. The PCR employed 60 Vbeta primers together with 13 Jbeta primers. Produced via immunoSEQ multiplex PCR; TCRdb's table is partial and in-frame only. Of 50,000 to 70,000 clones in the sample, roughly 84% were seen once. Material: PBMCs. The origin of the receptors is a human donor in good health.

The chain combines TRBV6-1 with TRBJ1-1; no clear D gene. V lost 0 bases and J 4 bases, leaving 12 bases between the germline ends. Per the germline V gene, CDR1 is MNHNS and CDR2 is SASEGT. The CDR3 spans 15 residues. For the CDR3, the DNA is TGTGCCAGCAGTGAAGCGCTCGGAGGAGGCACTGAAGCTTTCTTT. Encoded protein: CASSEALGGGTEAFF.

Regarding this clone: The germline gene is not matched at one end of the junction; a read error may be the cause. The rearrangement links TRBV29-1 to TRBJ1-1; TRBD1 agrees at 10 bases. Per the germline V gene, CDR1 is SQVTM and CDR2 is ANQGSEA. The CDR3 totals 14 residues. The CDR3, as DNA: TGCAGCGTGGACCCCGGGACAGGGGCCCCTTATGAGATATTT. It encodes CSVDPGTGAPYEIF.

The gene calls are TRBV9 and TRBJ2-7; D is uncertain. The CDR3 loop spans 13 amino acids. V gave up 0 bases and J gave up 3 bases, with 7 bases separating them. Looked up from germline, CDR1 is SGDLS and CDR2 is YYNGEE. The CDR3 region is CASSVAQHYEQYF. In DNA, the CDR3 is TGTGCCAGCAGCGTAGCACAGCACTACGAGCAGTACTTC.

This clone turned up a few times. The chain links TRBV9 to TRBJ2-3; 7 bases agree with TRBD1. The V gene end was trimmed by 2 bases and the J gene end by 9 bases; junction bases not matched to a gene: 3. Germline CDR1 SGDLS, CDR2 YYNGEE. The CDR3 runs 12 residues. CDR3 sequence (DNA): TGTGCCAGCAGCGTGACAGGGTACACGCAGTATTTT. The encoded protein is CASSVTGYTQYF.

The V call is TRBV10-3, the J call TRBJ2-7, with TRBD2 identical over 11 bases. The CDR3 length is 13 residues. Trimming took 6 bases from V and 2 from J; bases not matched to a gene: 0. From germline, CDR1 is ENHRY and CDR2 SYGVKD. In DNA form, the CDR3 reads TGTGCCATCAGGACTAGCGGGACCTACGAGCAGTACTTC. Its protein is CAIRTSGTYEQYF.

This chain uses TRBV15 with TRBJ2-7; TRBD1 aligns across 7 bases. CDR3 length: 16 residues. With 1 base clipped from V and 3 bases from J, the junction kept 9 bases outside the gene matches. The V gene's germline CDR1 is LNHNV and CDR2 YYDKDF (reference sequence). For the CDR3, the DNA is TGTGCCACCAGCAGAGGCACAGGGGTTCCTGACTACGAGCAGTACTTC. The encoded protein is CATSRGTGVPDYEQYF.

The CDR3 nucleotides read TGTGCCAGCAGCTTAGGTCGGGCCCGGGACAGGGATTACGAGCAGTACTTC. Amino acids: CASSLGRARDRDYEQYF. This chain links TRBV7-9 with TRBJ2-7; 9 bases align to TRBD1. With V trimmed by 1 base and J by 4 bases, 11 bases remained unmatched. The germline CDR1 and CDR2 sequences are SEHNR and FQNEAQ (reference sequence). The CDR3 has 17 amino acids.

The chain is built from TRBV9 and TRBJ1-6; D is possibly TRBD1 (6 bases). Germline V gene data show CDR1 as SGDLS and CDR2 as YYNGEE. The CDR3 extends over 15 amino acids. V gave up 0 bases and J gave up 9 bases, with 13 bases separating them. CDR3 nucleotides: TGTGCCAGCAGCGTAGGGGACATTCGTGCTTCACCCCTCCACTTT. Translating gives CASSVGDIRASPLHF.

The sample holds one count of this clone. The rearrangement joins TRBV6-1 to TRBJ2-7; 11 bases line up with TRBD1. Trimming removed 7 bases from V and 6 bases from J; junction bases left unmatched: 11. CDR1 is MNHNS and CDR2 is SASEGT in the germline V gene. The CDR3 is 15 amino acids. CDR3 protein: CASTRNPGQGGEQYF. In nucleotides, the CDR3 is TGTGCCAGCACCAGAAACCCGGGACAGGGGGGCGAGCAGTACTTC.

The chain is built from TRBV19 and TRBJ1-5; a possible D gene is TRBD1 (5 bases). The CDR3 has 13 amino acids. CDR1 is LNHDA and CDR2 is SQIVND in the germline V gene (reference sequence). V was cut by 8 bases and J by 1 base, with 9 bases left in between. The CDR3 protein is CASAGLSNQPQHF. The DNA of the CDR3 is TGTGCCAGTGCGGGACTGAGCAATCAGCCCCAGCATTTT.

The V and J genes are TRBV25-1 and TRBJ2-7, with TRBD2 matching 7 bases. The germline gives CDR1 MGHDK, CDR2 SYGVNS. The ends lost 4 bases at V and 0 bases at J; junction bases unmatched: 12. The CDR3 is made up of 17 amino acids. The CDR3 nucleotides are TGTGCCAGCAGTGGCCCCTACTGGGCGGGAGCCTCCTACGAGCAGTACTTC. Amino acid sequence: CASSGPYWAGASYEQYF.

The chain carries TRBV6-6 and TRBJ2-2; perhaps TRBD2 as D (5 bases). Germline CDR1 and CDR2: MNHNY and SVGAGI (reference sequence). Trimming pared 1 base from V and 3 bases from J, leaving 12 bases between. The CDR3 sequence is 16 residues long. For the CDR3, the DNA is TGTGCCAGCAGTTACTTCCCAGACTACCACACCGGGGAGCTGTTTTTT. The encoded protein is CASSYFPDYHTGELFF.

The CDR3 coding sequence is TGTGCCAGCAGCAATACAGGGGATGTCCCCTTCGCTGGAAACACCATATATTTT. Translating it yields CASSNTGDVPFAGNTIYF. The V call is TRBV9, the J call TRBJ1-3; 7 positions agree with TRBD1. CDR3 length equals 18 residues. With V trimmed by 4 bases and J by 2 bases, 15 bases remained unmatched. The germline V gene encodes CDR1 SGDLS and CDR2 YYNGEE. The full variable domain, its missing parts supplied by reference TRBV9 and TRBJ1-3, is DSGVTQTPKHLITATGQRVTLRCSPRSGDLSVYWYQQSLDQGLQFLIQYYNGEERAKGNILERFSAQQFPDLHSELNLSSLELGDSALYFCASSNTGDVPFAGNTIYFGEGSWLTVV.

Points on this clone: The junction differs from germline at one of its ends, possibly a read error. CDR3 sequence (DNA): TGCGGTGCTCGGAGAACAGATACGCAGTATTTT. Translating gives CGARRTDTQYF. The chain employs TRBV20-1 and TRBJ2-3, with unresolved D. The CDR3 sequence is 11 residues long. Germline CDR1 and CDR2: DFQATT and SNEGSKA (reference sequence).

This chain joins TRBV7-9 and TRBJ2-7; 9 nucleotides match TRBD1. The CDR3 consists of 17 residues. The V gene end was trimmed by 5 bases and the J gene end by 5 bases; junction bases not matched to a gene: 16. Germline V CDR1 and CDR2: SEHNR, FQNEAQ (reference sequence). The CDR3 DNA reads TGTGCCAGCAGCCAATTAGGGACCCCCGGGACAGGGAACGAGCAGTACTTC. Its protein product is CASSQLGTPGTGNEQYF.

DNA for the CDR3: TGTGCCAGCAGTCTACAGGGACAGCCCCCTAATGAGCAGTTCTTC. Amino acid sequence: CASSLQGQPPNEQFF. The J gene is TRBJ2-1, the V gene TRBV28, with 7 bases identical to TRBD1. The CDR3 runs 15 residues. Germline V CDR1 and CDR2: MDHEN, SYDVKM. V lost 5 bases to trimming and J lost 7 bases; unmatched junction nucleotides: 11.

The chain combines TRBV6-1 with TRBJ2-3; D not resolved. The germline V and J ends were trimmed by 6 bases and 1 base, with 11 bases remaining between them. This CDR3 has 14 residues. Germline CDR1 reads MNHNS; CDR2 reads SASEGT. DNA for the CDR3: TGTGCCAGCAGGGAACATATAGGCACAGATACGCAGTATTTT. This gives the protein CASREHIGTDTQYF.

The chain uses TRBV28 and TRBJ2-2, with 16 positions matching TRBD2. Trimming took 5 bases from V and 4 from J; bases not matched to a gene: 19. Germline lookup yields CDR1 MDHEN and CDR2 SYDVKM. This CDR3 has 22 amino acids. CDR3 DNA sequence: TGTGCCAGCAGTCACCCGCAGGGTAGGCTGGGACTAGCGGGAGGGAGCACCGGGGAGCTGTTTTTT. Translation gives CASSHPQGRLGLAGGSTGELFF.

CDR3 protein: CASSDYGRQDIQYF. CDR3 nucleotide sequence: TGTGCCAGCAGTGACTACGGTAGGCAGGACATTCAGTACTTC. The chain uses TRBV6-1 and TRBJ2-4, with D uncertain. Trimming shortened V by 3 bases and J by 8 bases, and 14 bases separated the two germline ends. Germline lookup yields CDR1 MNHNS and CDR2 SASEGT. CDR3 length: 14 amino acids.

V gene TRBV7-2 combines with J gene TRBJ1-5; the D gene is possibly TRBD1 (6 bases). Trimming pared 2 bases from V and 6 bases from J, leaving 14 bases between. Per the germline V gene, CDR1 is SGHTA and CDR2 is FQGNSA. The CDR3 covers 15 residues. The CDR3 DNA sequence: TGTGCCAGCAGCTTAACGCGGGGGCGAGTTCAGCCCCAGCATTTT. This encodes CASSLTRGRVQPQHF. Complete variable domain (other parts from reference TRBV7-2 and TRBJ1-5): GAGVSQSPSNKVTEKGKDVELRCDPISGHTALYWYRQSLGQGLEFLIYFQGNSAPDKSGLPSDRFSAERTGGSVSTLTIQRTQQEDSAVYLCASSLTRGRVQPQHFGDGTRLSIL.